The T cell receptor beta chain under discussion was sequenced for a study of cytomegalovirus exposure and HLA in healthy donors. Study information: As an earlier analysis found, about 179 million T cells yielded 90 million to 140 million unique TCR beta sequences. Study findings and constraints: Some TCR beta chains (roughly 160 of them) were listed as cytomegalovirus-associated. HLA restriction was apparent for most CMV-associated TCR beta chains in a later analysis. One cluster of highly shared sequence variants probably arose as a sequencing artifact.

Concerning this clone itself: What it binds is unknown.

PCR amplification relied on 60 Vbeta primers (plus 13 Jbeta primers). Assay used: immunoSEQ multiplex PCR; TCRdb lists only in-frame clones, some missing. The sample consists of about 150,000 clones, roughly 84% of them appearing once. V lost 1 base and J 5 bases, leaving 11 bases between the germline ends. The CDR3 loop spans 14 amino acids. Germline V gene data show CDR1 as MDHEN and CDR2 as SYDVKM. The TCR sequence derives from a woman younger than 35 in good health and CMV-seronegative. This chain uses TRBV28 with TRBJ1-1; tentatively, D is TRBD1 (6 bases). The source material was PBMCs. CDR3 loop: CASSLYNQGTEAFF. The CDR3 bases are TGTGCCAGCAGTTTATACAATCAGGGGACTGAAGCTTTCTTT. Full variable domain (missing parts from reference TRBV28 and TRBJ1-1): DVKVTQSSRYLVKRTGEKVFLECVQDMDHENMFWYRQDPGLGLRLIYFSYDVKMKEKGDIPEGYSVSREKKERFSLILESASTNQTSMYLCASSLYNQGTEAFFGQGTRLTVV.